Below are 3 T cell receptor beta chains sequenced from a single sample in a study of shared clonotypes between healthy human individuals. The method was immunoSEQ multiplex PCR; TCRdb's version includes in-frame clones alone and lacks a portion of them. The sample includes about 2.4 million clones, roughly 93% of them seen just once. The sequencing sample was made of naive CD4+ T cells from PBMCs. The subset is: CD45RA+ positively selected. The origin of the receptors is a man between 18 and 29 years old in good health. Some clones in this sample may be carry-over from other donors' samples.

This chain joins TRBV5-1 and TRBJ2-4; D possibly uses TRBD1 or TRBD2 (5 bases each). Trimming stripped 2 bases from V and 8 bases from J, with 17 bases between. CDR1 and CDR2 (germline): SGHRS, YFSETQ. The CDR3 contains 15 residues. The CDR3 DNA follows: TGCGCCAGCAGCTTCGGAGGCCAGGGTAGAGACATTCAGTACTTC. This gives the protein CASSFGGQGRDIQYF. Together with reference TRBV5-1 and TRBJ2-4, the CDR3 gives the full variable domain: KAGVTQTPRYLIKTRGQQVTLSCSPISGHRSVSWYQQTPGQGLQFLFEYFSETQRNKGNFPGRFSGRQFSNSRSEMNVSTLELGDSALYLCASSFGGQGRDIQYFGAGTRLSVL.

This chain connects TRBV4-1 to TRBJ2-5, with D hard to call. Germline V gives CDR1 MGHRA, CDR2 YSYEKL. CDR3 size: 16 residues. The germline V and J ends were trimmed by 1 base and 1 base, with 13 bases remaining between them. The CDR3 sequence: CASSQGAWAAQETQYF. The CDR3, as DNA: TGCGCCAGCAGCCAAGGAGCCTGGGCCGCCCAAGAGACCCAGTACTTC.

This rearrangement joins TRBV6-5 to TRBJ2-7; 8 bases fit TRBD1. The CDR3 contains 15 residues. CDR1 and CDR2 (germline): MNHEY, SVGAGI. V was clipped by 6 bases and J by 2 bases; unmatched bases: 9. The CDR3 reads CASRWGQVRTYEQYF. In DNA, the CDR3 is TGTGCCAGCAGGTGGGGACAGGTCCGAACCTACGAGCAGTACTTC.